These 27 T cell receptor beta chains were sequenced from one sample in a study of CD8 T cells in acute hepatitis C reinfection. Stated time point: naive CD8 control sorted from an acute-time-point sample. Sequencing was performed with immunoSEQ multiplex PCR; in TCRdb, only in-frame clones are kept and a portion is missing. The sample lists some 40,000 clones; about 86% were seen once. The sample was naive CD8+ T cells from PBMCs. These TCRs come from a man aged 25-45 years with chronic hepatitis C.

The V and J genes are TRBV4-1 and TRBJ2-4; no firm D call. The V and J ends lost 1 base and 7 bases respectively, with 11 bases between them. The CDR3 sequence is 14 residues long. The V gene's germline CDR1 is MGHRA and CDR2 YSYEKL. The CDR3 here is CASSQGSQDNIQYF. The CDR3 DNA follows: TGCGCCAGCAGCCAAGGTTCGCAGGACAACATTCAGTACTTC.

The V and J genes are TRBV5-1 and TRBJ1-4; 7 nucleotides line up with TRBD1. The CDR3 has 16 residues. V lost 5 bases to trimming and J lost 4 bases; unmatched junction nucleotides: 11. The V gene's germline CDR1 is SGHRS and CDR2 YFSETQ. The CDR3 nucleotides read TGCGCCAGCAGAGACCCAGACAGGGACTATAATGAAAAACTGTTTTTT. As protein: CASRDPDRDYNEKLFF.

V gene TRBV2 combines with J gene TRBJ2-2; 14 nucleotides match TRBD2. Germline V gives CDR1 SNHLY, CDR2 FYNNEI. The CDR3 has 18 residues. V lost 4 bases, J lost 7 bases, and 11 bases stayed unmatched. The CDR3 is CASSGDSGLAGAIGELFF. The CDR3 DNA reads as TGTGCCAGCAGTGGAGATTCGGGACTAGCGGGAGCGATCGGGGAGCTGTTTTTT.

This clone turned up a few times. The rearrangement links TRBV19 to TRBJ1-5; D call uncertain. This CDR3 is 17 amino acids long. V shed 7 bases and J shed 0 bases, with 19 bases lying between them. Germline V gives CDR1 LNHDA, CDR2 SQIVND (reference sequence). The CDR3 sequence is CASTARRATHSNQPQHF. The CDR3 nucleotides are TGTGCCAGTACCGCGCGGAGGGCAACACATAGCAATCAGCCCCAGCATTTT.

The gene calls are TRBV5-6 and TRBJ1-1; D unclear. The CDR3 totals 14 residues. Germline CDR1 is SGHDT and CDR2 is YYEEEE. Deletions cut 0 bases from V and 0 bases from J, with 6 bases between. As DNA, the CDR3 is TGTGCCAGCAGCTTGGGGTATCTGAACACTGAAGCTTTCTTT. Residues: CASSLGYLNTEAFF.

This rearrangement joins TRBV27 to TRBJ2-7; 8 positions match TRBD2. After removal of 3 bases from V and 4 bases from J, the junction contained 5 bases not matched to a gene. Per germline, CDR1 MNHEY and CDR2 SMNVEV (reference sequence). The CDR3 runs 14 residues. CDR3 coding DNA: TGTGCCAGCAGTTTCGGTAGCGGGGAGTACGAGCAGTACTTC. Protein: CASSFGSGEYEQYF.

This sequence joins TRBV5-1 and TRBJ2-7; 10 positions match TRBD2. J was trimmed by 7 bases and V by 4 bases; bases with no gene match: 11. The germline gives CDR1 SGHRS, CDR2 YFSETQ. The CDR3 is made up of 15 amino acids. The CDR3 DNA reads TGCGCCAGCAGCCCCCGGGTAGCGGGAGGATCTGAGCAGTACTTC. It translates to CASSPRVAGGSEQYF.

V and J are TRBV9 and TRBJ2-1, with 11 bases fitting TRBD2. The ends lost 5 bases at V and 1 base at J; junction bases unmatched: 5. The CDR3 has 16 residues. Germline CDR1 reads SGDLS; CDR2 reads YYNGEE. The CDR3 DNA follows: TGTGCCAGCAGGGGTAGCGGGGGGGCGTCCTACAATGAGCAGTTCTTC. It specifies CASRGSGGASYNEQFF. Full variable domain (remainder filled in from reference TRBV9 and TRBJ2-1): DSGVTQTPKHLITATGQRVTLRCSPRSGDLSVYWYQQSLDQGLQFLIQYYNGEERAKGNILERFSAQQFPDLHSELNLSSLELGDSALYFCASRGSGGASYNEQFFGPGTRLTVL.

The chain carries TRBV19 and TRBJ2-3; TRBD2 matches at 8 bases. The CDR3 runs 16 residues. Germline V gene data show CDR1 as LNHDA and CDR2 as SQIVND (reference sequence). V was clipped by 1 base and J by 2 bases; unmatched bases: 5. The CDR3 DNA is TGTGCCAGTAGTATAGCGGCTAGCGGGTACACAGATACGCAGTATTTT. It is translated as CASSIAASGYTDTQYF.

The chain is built from TRBV27 and TRBJ2-7, with D hard to call. Trimming left V 4 bases short and J 6 bases short, with 10 bases between. The CDR3 runs to 12 residues. Per the germline V gene, CDR1 is MNHEY and CDR2 is SMNVEV (reference sequence). Here the CDR3 reads CASSYDLGEQYF. The CDR3 DNA reads as TGTGCCAGCAGTTACGACCTCGGCGAGCAGTACTTC.

V and J are TRBV5-6 and TRBJ2-7; D is possibly TRBD2 (6 bases). The germline V and J ends were trimmed by 4 bases and 3 bases, with 20 bases remaining between them. The germline V gene has CDR1 SGHDT and CDR2 YYEEEE. There are 16 residues in the CDR3. The CDR3, as DNA: TGTGCCAGCAGCCCGGGGGTGATGGGGATCATCTACGAGCAGTACTTC. Translation: CASSPGVMGIIYEQYF.

The chain employs TRBV5-8 and TRBJ2-7; weak D call: TRBD1 (6 bases). Germline V gene sequence: CDR1 SGHTS, CDR2 YDEGEE. The V end was cut by 5 bases, the J end by 3 bases, with 12 bases between. This CDR3 is 13 amino acids long. CDR3 region: CASSPGDDYEQYF. In DNA form, the CDR3 reads TGTGCCAGCAGTCCAGGGGATGACTACGAGCAGTACTTC. Full variable domain (outside the CDR3, taken from reference TRBV5-8 and TRBJ2-7): EAGVTQSPTHLIKTRGQQATLRCSPISGHTSVYWYQQALGLGLQFLLWYDEGEERNRGNFPPRFSGRQFPNYSSELNVNALELEDSALYLCASSPGDDYEQYFGPGTRLTVT.

CDR3 bases: TGTGCCAGCAGCGAGGGCGGAGGGGCCACTGAAGCTTTCTTT. Translating it yields CASSEGGGATEAFF. The rearrangement links TRBV6-5 to TRBJ1-1; tentatively, D is TRBD1 (5 bases). In germline, CDR1 is MNHEY, CDR2 SVGAGI. CDR3 size: 14 residues. With 6 bases removed from V and 4 bases from J, the gap between germline ends came to 15 bases.

The chain uses TRBV7-9 and TRBJ1-4; TRBD1 aligns across 9 bases. The CDR3 spans 16 residues. Per the germline V gene, CDR1 is SEHNR and CDR2 is FQNEAQ (reference sequence). V shed 5 bases, J shed 5 bases, and the junction held 9 bases outside the gene matches. The CDR3 protein is CASSAKRDRENEKLFF. The CDR3 nucleotides are TGTGCCAGCAGCGCTAAACGGGACAGGGAGAATGAAAAACTGTTTTTT.

This clone came up a few times. This chain uses TRBV19 with TRBJ1-5, with a possible D match to TRBD1 (5 bases). The V gene lost 9 bases and the J gene lost 3 bases, with 12 bases spanning the gap. Germline values: CDR1 LNHDA, CDR2 SQIVND (reference sequence). The CDR3 sequence is 13 residues long. CDR3 sequence reads: CASHDSLNQPQHF. The CDR3, as DNA: TGTGCCAGCCACGACAGTCTCAATCAGCCCCAGCATTTT.

This chain uses TRBV27 with TRBJ2-5, with 7 bases lining up with TRBD1. J gave up 4 bases and V 6 bases, and 8 bases lay outside the gene matches. This CDR3 spans 14 amino acids. Germline V lookup: CDR1 MNHEY, CDR2 SMNVEV (reference sequence). This CDR3 is CASRRPGGGETQYF. CDR3 in DNA: TGTGCCAGCAGGAGACCAGGGGGTGGAGAGACCCAGTACTTC.

The gene calls are TRBV7-8 and TRBJ1-5; D perhaps matches TRBD1 (5 bases). V lost 1 base to trimming and J lost 6 bases, with 10 bases between them. Germline V gives CDR1 SGHVS, CDR2 FQNEAQ. The CDR3 covers 14 residues. CDR3 DNA: TGTGCCAGCAGCTTAGGTGCAGGGTCTCAGCCCCAGCATTTT. Translating it yields CASSLGAGSQPQHF.

The chain employs TRBV30 and TRBJ1-1; D is uncertain. The V gene's germline CDR1 is GTSNPN and CDR2 SVGIG (reference sequence). Trimming pared 0 bases from V and 2 bases from J, leaving 7 bases between. The CDR3 covers 13 residues. The CDR3 is CAWSVLANTEAFF. The CDR3 coding sequence is TGTGCCTGGAGTGTACTGGCTAACACTGAAGCTTTCTTT. Combining the CDR3 with reference TRBV30 and TRBJ1-1 gives the whole variable domain SQTIHQWPATLVQPVGSPLSLECTVEGTSNPNLYWYRQAAGRGLQLLFYSVGIGQISSEVPQNLSASRPQDRQFILSSKKLLLSDSGFYLCAWSVLANTEAFFGQGTRLTVV.

The rearrangement links TRBV12-2 to TRBJ2-2. TRBV12-2 is marked as a pseudogene. This CDR3 spans 16 amino acids. As DNA, the CDR3 is TGTGCAAGTCGCTTAGAGGTCCATCGGAACACCGGGGAGCTGTTTTTT. It yields the protein CASRLEVHRNTGELFF.

The rearrangement joins TRBV5-8 to TRBJ2-1, with TRBD2 identical over 11 bases. V trimming: 7 bases; J trimming: 4 bases; junction bases outside the gene matches: 13. Germline lookup yields CDR1 SGHTS and CDR2 YDEGEE. This CDR3 region has 17 residues. In DNA, the CDR3 is TGTGCCAGCGGATCGGGGTCGGGACTAGCGGAATACAATGAGCAGTTCTTC. Translated, it gives CASGSGSGLAEYNEQFF.

This rearrangement joins TRBV19 to TRBJ1-1; 10 nucleotides match TRBD1. With 4 bases clipped from V and 2 bases from J, the junction kept 4 bases outside the gene matches. Germline assignment: CDR1 LNHDA and CDR2 SQIVND (reference sequence). There are 15 residues in the CDR3. The CDR3 sequence: CASSTRQGANTEAFF. The CDR3 region has the DNA TGTGCCAGTAGTACTAGACAGGGGGCCAACACTGAAGCTTTCTTT.

This clone was picked up one time. The rearrangement joins TRBV4-1 to TRBJ2-1; D not certain. The CDR3 totals 14 residues. CDR1 and CDR2 from the germline V gene are MGHRA and YSYEKL. V lost 1 base to trimming and J lost 5 bases, with 9 bases between them. CDR3 nucleotides: TGCGCCAGCAGCCAAGGTCAGTATGACAATGAGCAGTTCTTC. Its translation: CASSQGQYDNEQFF.

The chain joins TRBV6-6 to TRBJ1-4; D perhaps matches TRBD1 (6 bases). Germline CDR1 is MNHNY and CDR2 is SVGAGI (reference sequence). The CDR3 sequence is 15 residues long. Trimming left V 2 bases short and J 9 bases short, with 16 bases between. The CDR3 sequence: CASSYGVGDIQKLFF. The CDR3 DNA reads TGTGCCAGCAGTTACGGGGTTGGGGACATACAAAAACTGTTTTTT.

V is TRBV5-5 and J is TRBJ2-7; D call uncertain. CDR1 and CDR2 from the germline V gene are SGHKS and YYEKEE (reference sequence). The CDR3 totals 16 residues. Deletions cut 0 bases from V and 2 bases from J, with 15 bases between. The CDR3 region has the DNA TGTGCCAGCAGCTTGGCCTTAATGGTCCCCCCCTACGAGCAGTACTTC. Amino acids: CASSLALMVPPYEQYF.

The chain combines TRBV11-2 with TRBJ1-5; 7 bases match TRBD1. Looked up from germline, CDR1 is SGHAT and CDR2 is FQNNGV. The ends lost 3 bases at V and 7 bases at J; junction bases unmatched: 9. The CDR3 covers 15 residues. The CDR3 protein is CASSLGTGEWQPQHF. The CDR3, as DNA: TGTGCCAGCAGCTTGGGAACAGGGGAGTGGCAGCCCCAGCATTTT. Variable domain in full (rest from reference TRBV11-2 and TRBJ1-5): EAGVAQSPRYKIIEKRQSVAFWCNPISGHATLYWYQQILGQGPKLLIQFQNNGVVDDSQLPKDRFSAERLKGVDSTLKIQPAKLEDSAVYLCASSLGTGEWQPQHFGDGTRLSIL.

V is TRBV6-1 and J is TRBJ1-2; a possible D gene is TRBD1 (5 bases). V was trimmed by 2 bases and J by 8 bases, leaving 21 bases between them. There are 16 residues in the CDR3. CDR1 MNHNS and CDR2 SASEGT come from the germline V gene. The CDR3 region has the DNA TGTGCCAGCAGTGAATTTGGGGGGTTACCGGCATCCGGCTACACCTTC. Amino acid sequence: CASSEFGGLPASGYTF.

This chain uses TRBV21-1 with TRBJ1-5. TRBV21-1 has pseudogene status. The CDR3 covers 18 residues. The CDR3 region is CASKRDDREGEVIQPQHF. The CDR3 DNA sequence: TGTGCCAGCAAACGGGATGACAGGGAGGGGGAGGTGATTCAGCCCCAGCATTTT.